This TCR beta chain comes out of a study of T cell repertoires in cytomegalovirus infection. As for the study in general: Indicated by public TCR beta signatures were CMV infection and matching HLA type. General study points: The cumulative frequency of public TCR beta families distinguished individuals who carried CMV together with the relevant HLA. Ex vivo responses were dominated by HLA-C-restricted CMV-specific TCR beta clonotypes.

TCRdb re-called the reads through MiXCR, storing one row per CDR3 protein. This table holds roughly 200,000 distinct CDR3 sequences, 8.5% to 10% found once. This clonotype was seen a handful of times. What it recognizes is unknown. The CDR3 consists of 14 residues. Losses at the gene ends were 3 bases for V and 8 bases for J; bases not matched to a gene: 3. CDR1 MDHEN and CDR2 SYDVKM come from the germline V gene. What was sequenced was PBMCs. V is TRBV28 and J is TRBJ2-2, with 10 bases fitting TRBD2. The clonotype was recovered from a human donor in good health (CMV status not recorded). Some clones in this sample may be carry-over from other donors' samples. The CDR3 DNA is TGTGCCAGCAGTTTCACTAGCGGGGCTGGGGAGCTGTTTTTT. Amino acids: CASSFTSGAGELFF.